A single sample is the source of the 18 T cell receptor beta chains below, sequenced in a study of T cells in tuberculosis. Some clones are missing from TCRdb's copy, which holds only in-frame ones; the method was immunoSEQ multiplex PCR. The top ten clones hold 7.5% of a sample with tens of thousands of clones, 90% to 95% of them seen once. The sequenced material came from PBMCs. Every receptor here comes from a donor aged 10 to 29 with latent tuberculosis or without tuberculosis infection.

The gene calls are TRBV19 and TRBJ1-1; no definite D call. The CDR3 runs to 14 residues. Trimming took off 5 bases at V and 7 bases at J, with 17 bases between the two ends. Germline-derived CDR1 and CDR2 are LNHDA and SQIVND (reference sequence). CDR3 DNA sequence: TGTGCCAGTAGTCCGTACCAAGCAGGACTTGAAGCTTTCTTT. Protein product: CASSPYQAGLEAFF.

CDR3 sequence: CASTRDRAMYEQYF. CDR3 nucleotide sequence: TGTGCCAGCACCCGGGACAGGGCCATGTACGAGCAGTACTTC. V gene TRBV6-5 combines with J gene TRBJ2-7; 9 bases align to TRBD1. The CDR3 loop spans 14 amino acids. Trimming removed 7 bases from V and 4 bases from J; junction bases left unmatched: 8. CDR1 is MNHEY, CDR2 SVGAGI, per germline.

The chain links TRBV7-2 to TRBJ2-3; TRBD2 agrees at 14 bases. The CDR3 covers 18 residues. Unmatched junction bases numbered 8, after V lost 5 bases and J lost 1 base. CDR1 is SGHTA, CDR2 FQGNSA, per germline. The CDR3 here is CASSRAGTSGGGTDTQYF. The CDR3 nucleotides are TGTGCCAGCAGCCGAGCCGGGACTAGCGGGGGCGGCACAGATACGCAGTATTTT.

The chain couples TRBV27 to TRBJ1-6; weak D call: TRBD1 (5 bases). This CDR3 contains 15 residues. Between the trimmed V and J ends, which lost 0 bases and 5 bases, there was a span of 8 bases. Germline V gene data show CDR1 as MNHEY and CDR2 as SMNVEV (reference sequence). CDR3 sequence (DNA): TGTGCCAGCAGTTTATCGACAGTAGATAATTCACCCCTCCACTTT. Translating gives CASSLSTVDNSPLHF.

The chain has TRBV2 and TRBJ1-5; no clear D. Trimming left V 5 bases short and J 6 bases short, with 11 bases between. CDR3 length: 13 amino acids. CDR1 and CDR2 (germline): SNHLY, FYNNEI. CDR3 DNA: TGTGCCAGCAGTTATCCCCCGGGTCAGCCCCAGCATTTT. As protein: CASSYPPGQPQHF.

CDR3 nucleotides: TGCGCCAGCAGCCACCGGGAGGGAGGAACTGAAGCTTTCTTT. As protein: CASSHREGGTEAFF. The gene calls are TRBV4-1 and TRBJ1-1; D gene ambiguous. The CDR3 is made up of 14 amino acids. Between the trimmed V and J ends, which lost 3 bases and 5 bases, there was a span of 13 bases. Germline V gives CDR1 MGHRA, CDR2 YSYEKL.

V is TRBV7-2 and J is TRBJ1-5; D may be TRBD1 (5 bases). V was trimmed by 4 bases and J by 4 bases, leaving 14 bases between them. Germline V gene sequence: CDR1 SGHTA, CDR2 FQGNSA. The CDR3 length is 15 residues. The CDR3 DNA sequence: TGTGCCAGCAGCTCTGGGGGGGTTTCAAATCAGCCCCAGCATTTT. Amino acid sequence: CASSSGGVSNQPQHF.

This clone has just one count. The rearrangement uses TRBV7-2 and TRBJ1-1, with 7 bases that match TRBD1. The CDR3 has 14 amino acids. Germline assignment: CDR1 SGHTA and CDR2 FQGNSA. V was clipped by 8 bases and J by 1 base; unmatched bases: 7. Here the CDR3 reads CASLKGGSNTEAFF. The CDR3, as DNA: TGTGCCAGCCTAAAAGGGGGCTCGAACACTGAAGCTTTCTTT. The full variable domain, with the rest looked up from reference TRBV7-2 and TRBJ1-1, is GAGVSQSPSNKVTEKGKDVELRCDPISGHTALYWYRQSLGQGLEFLIYFQGNSAPDKSGLPSDRFSAERTGGSVSTLTIQRTQQEDSAVYLCASLKGGSNTEAFFGQGTRLTVV.

V gene TRBV5-1 combines with J gene TRBJ1-6; D not resolved. CDR3 length: 13 residues. V lost 0 bases to trimming and J lost 9 bases, with 7 bases between them. Germline-derived CDR1 and CDR2 are SGHRS and YFSETQ. CDR3: CASSLGFGSPLHF. As DNA, the CDR3 is TGCGCCAGCAGCTTGGGATTCGGTTCACCCCTCCACTTT.

The chain recombines TRBV7-3 with TRBJ2-1; a possible D gene is TRBD1 (5 bases). V was shortened by 0 bases and J by 5 bases, with 5 bases between the two germline ends. The CDR3 loop spans 13 amino acids. CDR1 SGHTA and CDR2 FQGTGA come from the germline V gene. The CDR3 coding sequence is TGTGCCAGCAGCTTAACCAGGGACAATGAGCAGTTCTTC. This gives the protein CASSLTRDNEQFF.

V and J are TRBV6-5 and TRBJ1-1; tentative D call: TRBD1 (6 bases). The CDR3 length is 15 residues. Per germline, CDR1 MNHEY and CDR2 SVGAGI. V lost 2 bases to trimming and J lost 2 bases, with 12 bases between them. For the CDR3, the DNA is TGTGCCAGCAGTTACGCGGTAGGGGGAAACACTGAAGCTTTCTTT. Its protein is CASSYAVGGNTEAFF.

This clone has only a few counts. This rearrangement joins TRBV10-3 to TRBJ2-1; 10 nucleotides match TRBD2. The CDR3 length is 13 residues. Germline CDR1 and CDR2: ENHRY and SYGVKD. The V and J ends lost 8 bases and 7 bases, in that order; junction bases with no gene match: 5. CDR3 sequence: CAILPSGSNEQFF. As DNA, the CDR3 is TGTGCCATCCTCCCTAGCGGGAGTAATGAGCAGTTCTTC.

The chain employs TRBV5-1 and TRBJ2-3; 7 bases map to TRBD2. There are 15 residues in the CDR3. Germline CDR1 reads SGHRS; CDR2 reads YFSETQ. Losses at the gene ends were 1 base for V and 2 bases for J; bases not matched to a gene: 4. The CDR3 loop reads CASSLSGALTDTQYF. DNA for the CDR3: TGCGCCAGCAGCTTGAGCGGGGCCCTCACAGATACGCAGTATTTT.

V gene TRBV6-5 combines with J gene TRBJ1-4; D remains ambiguous. This CDR3 has 14 amino acids. The V end was cut by 2 bases, the J end by 4 bases, with 8 bases between. CDR1 and CDR2 from the germline V gene are MNHEY and SVGAGI. CDR3 sequence (DNA): TGTGCCAGCAGTTACGGAGGTCTTAATGAAAAACTGTTTTTT. Translation gives CASSYGGLNEKLFF.

The J gene is TRBJ2-7, the V gene TRBV20-1; the match to TRBD2 covers 7 bases. V was clipped by 7 bases and J by 6 bases; unmatched bases: 6. CDR3 length: 11 residues. From germline, CDR1 is DFQATT and CDR2 SNEGSKA (reference sequence). The CDR3 reads CSGGRVSEQYF. DNA of the CDR3: TGCAGTGGAGGGAGGGTCTCCGAGCAGTACTTC.

This chain connects TRBV9 to TRBJ1-2, with a weak D call TRBD1 (5 bases). CDR3 length equals 14 residues. Germline CDR1 reads SGDLS; CDR2 reads YYNGEE. Trimming left V 0 bases short and J 6 bases short, with 12 bases between. The CDR3 loop is CASSVAGRVDGYTF. CDR3 coding DNA: TGTGCCAGCAGCGTAGCAGGCAGGGTGGATGGCTACACCTTC.

The chain links TRBV18 to TRBJ1-3; D remains ambiguous. Germline CDR1 KGHSH, CDR2 LQKENI. The CDR3 runs 16 residues. Trimming removed 3 bases at V and 0 bases at J, with 12 bases between. CDR3: CASSPSGPGSGNTIYF. DNA of the CDR3: TGTGCCAGCTCACCCTCTGGGCCCGGCTCTGGAAACACCATATATTTT.

V and J are TRBV19 and TRBJ1-3; D ambiguous. From germline, CDR1 is LNHDA and CDR2 SQIVND (reference sequence). The CDR3 consists of 14 residues. With 2 bases removed from V and 4 bases from J, the gap between germline ends came to 9 bases. The CDR3 here is CASSIIAPGNTIYF. CDR3 sequence (DNA): TGTGCCAGTAGTATAATAGCACCGGGAAACACCATATATTTT.